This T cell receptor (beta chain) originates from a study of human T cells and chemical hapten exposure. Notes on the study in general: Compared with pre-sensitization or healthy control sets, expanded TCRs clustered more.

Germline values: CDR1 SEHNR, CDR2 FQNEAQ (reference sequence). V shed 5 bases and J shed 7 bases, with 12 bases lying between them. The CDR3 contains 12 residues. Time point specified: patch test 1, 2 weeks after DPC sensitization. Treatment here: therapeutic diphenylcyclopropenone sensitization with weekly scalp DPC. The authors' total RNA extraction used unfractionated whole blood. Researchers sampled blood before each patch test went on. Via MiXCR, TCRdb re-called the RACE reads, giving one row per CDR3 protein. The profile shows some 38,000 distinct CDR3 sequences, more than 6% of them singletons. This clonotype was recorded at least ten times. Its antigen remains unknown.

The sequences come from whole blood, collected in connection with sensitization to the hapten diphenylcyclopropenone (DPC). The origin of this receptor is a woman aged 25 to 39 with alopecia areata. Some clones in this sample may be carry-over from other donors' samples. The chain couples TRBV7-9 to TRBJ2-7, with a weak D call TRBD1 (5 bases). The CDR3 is CASSPTQGEQYF. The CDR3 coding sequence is TGTGCCAGCAGCCCCACCCAGGGAGAGCAGTACTTC. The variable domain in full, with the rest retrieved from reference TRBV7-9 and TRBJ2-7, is DTGVSQNPRHKITKRGQNVTFRCDPISEHNRLYWYRQTLGQGPEFLTYFQNEAQLEKSRLLSDRFSAERPKGSFSTLEIQRTEQGDSAMYLCASSPTQGEQYFGPGTRLTVT.